The 23 T cell receptor beta chains presented below share a single source sample, sequenced in a study of T cell responses to AZD1222 COVID-19 vaccine. Profiled with immunoSEQ multiplex PCR; TCRdb holds only in-frame clones, not every one. The sample lists about 110,000 clones, about nine tenths occurring once. Source: peripheral blood, taken 28 days after the second AZD1222 dose. These receptors all stem from an adult who received the AZD1222 COVID-19 vaccine.

This clone has just one count. The rearrangement links TRBV6-2 or TRBV6-3 to TRBJ1-4, with D maybe TRBD1 (6 bases). This CDR3 is 14 amino acids long. V was clipped by 5 bases and J by 7 bases, with 14 bases between them. Germline CDR1 MNHEY, CDR2 SVGEGT. The chain's CDR3 is CASSGGTPAEKLFF. CDR3 DNA sequence: TGTGCCAGCAGTGGTGGGACACCAGCTGAAAAACTGTTTTTT.

This clone came up once. V is TRBV5-8 and J is TRBJ1-1, with 7 bases identical to TRBD1. Germline trimming cut 4 bases from V and 5 bases from J; bases unmatched to any gene: 11. The CDR3 loop spans 15 amino acids. Germline V lookup: CDR1 SGHTS, CDR2 YDEGEE. This CDR3 is CASSLTTGLFTEAFF. The CDR3 bases are TGTGCCAGCAGCCTGACGACAGGGTTATTTACTGAAGCTTTCTTT.

The gene calls are TRBV24-1 and TRBJ2-5; 8 nucleotides align to TRBD1. CDR3 length: 22 amino acids. V lost 1 base, J lost 0 bases, and 21 bases stayed unmatched. The germline gives CDR1 KGHDR, CDR2 SFDVKD. CDR3 region: CATSDLPRTWQGALHNQETQYF. The CDR3 nucleotides read TGTGCCACCAGTGATTTACCTCGGACCTGGCAGGGGGCCCTACATAACCAAGAGACCCAGTACTTC.

This chain links TRBV28 with TRBJ1-1; no definite D call. The ends were cut back, 3 bases at V and 1 base at J, with 9 bases in the middle. The CDR3 totals 14 residues. Germline CDR1 is MDHEN and CDR2 is SYDVKM. The CDR3 loop reads CASSFPWTNTEAFF. The CDR3 region has the DNA TGTGCCAGCAGTTTTCCGTGGACGAACACTGAAGCTTTCTTT.

This rearrangement joins TRBV7-8 to TRBJ2-2; 7 nucleotides agree with TRBD1. V lost 5 bases to trimming and J lost 4 bases; unmatched junction nucleotides: 7. This CDR3 has 15 residues. From germline, CDR1 is SGHVS and CDR2 FQNEAQ. The CDR3 is CASSPRTGRTGELFF. The CDR3 region has the DNA TGTGCCAGCAGCCCTCGGACAGGACGCACCGGGGAGCTGTTTTTT.

The chain combines TRBV11-1 with TRBJ2-7; 10 nucleotides line up with TRBD1. This CDR3 is 16 amino acids long. Germline CDR1 SGHAT, CDR2 FQDESV (reference sequence). J lost 0 bases, V lost 5 bases, and 7 bases had no gene match. DNA of the CDR3: TGTGCCAGCAGCCGTATGGGACAGGGGCTCTCCTACGAGCAGTACTTC. Translated, it gives CASSRMGQGLSYEQYF.

The chain links TRBV6-1 to TRBJ1-5; D is possibly TRBD1 (5 bases). Germline V gives CDR1 MNHNS, CDR2 SASEGT. With 4 bases removed from V and 9 bases from J, the gap between germline ends came to 16 bases. The CDR3 contains 14 residues. Written as DNA, the CDR3 is TGTGCCAGCAGTGCGGGGCCCGATCTGCCGCCCCAGCATTTT. It is translated as CASSAGPDLPPQHF.

This clone was seen only once. The chain recombines TRBV19 with TRBJ1-2; D is possibly TRBD1 (5 bases). The length of the CDR3 is 15 residues. Germline V lookup: CDR1 LNHDA, CDR2 SQIVND (reference sequence). V was clipped by 1 base and J by 1 base, with 10 bases between them. CDR3 loop: CASSIGGHLNYGYTF. CDR3 nucleotides: TGTGCCAGTAGTATAGGCGGACACCTTAACTATGGCTACACCTTC.

The J gene is TRBJ2-2, the V gene TRBV7-3; 10 bases are shared with TRBD2. V lost 5 bases, J lost 2 bases, and 2 bases stayed unmatched. The CDR3 runs to 15 residues. The germline V gene has CDR1 SGHTA and CDR2 FQGTGA. In nucleotides, the CDR3 is TGTGCCAGCAGCGCTAGCGGGGGAAACACCGGGGAGCTGTTTTTT. Protein product: CASSASGGNTGELFF.

The genes are TRBV5-1 and TRBJ1-1; D remains ambiguous. Trimming shortened V by 0 bases and J by 6 bases, and 9 bases separated the two germline ends. Germline V CDR1 and CDR2: SGHRS, YFSETQ. This CDR3 region has 13 residues. CDR3 DNA: TGCGCCAGCAGCTTGGCCTCCTTCTCTGAAGCTTTCTTT. Its protein is CASSLASFSEAFF.

This clone appeared a single time. J is TRBJ2-1 and V is TRBV6-6, with no clear D. The CDR3 loop spans 13 amino acids. V shed 7 bases and J shed 7 bases, with 14 bases lying between them. Per germline, CDR1 MNHNY and CDR2 SVGAGI (reference sequence). The CDR3 bases are TGTGCCAGCATTGAGGAATTTATGAATGAGCAGTTCTTC. Protein sequence: CASIEEFMNEQFF.

The rearrangement joins TRBV5-1 to TRBJ2-7, with 8 bases that match TRBD1. The CDR3 contains 14 residues. V lost 3 bases to trimming and J lost 4 bases; unmatched junction nucleotides: 6. The germline V gene encodes CDR1 SGHRS and CDR2 YFSETQ. The CDR3 bases are TGCGCCAGCAGCTCGCCTACAGGGGGGTACGAGCAGTACTTC. This gives the protein CASSSPTGGYEQYF.

The J gene is TRBJ1-5, the V gene TRBV7-8, with D possibly being TRBD1 (5 bases). The germline V gene has CDR1 SGHVS and CDR2 FQNEAQ. The CDR3 totals 15 residues. V shed 1 base and J shed 4 bases, with 11 bases lying between them. CDR3 sequence reads: CASSLDGRANQPQHF. For the CDR3, the DNA is TGTGCCAGCAGCTTAGACGGCAGGGCGAATCAGCCCCAGCATTTT.

The rearrangement uses TRBV3-1 (or the pseudogene TRBV3-2) and TRBJ1-3; D is unresolved. Germline V gene lookup returns CDR1 LGHDT and CDR2 YNNKEL (reference sequence). V lost 2 bases and J 2 bases, leaving 10 bases between the germline ends. The CDR3 has 15 residues. Here the CDR3 DNA reads TGTGCCAGCAGCCAATCCTCTCATCCTGGAAACACCATATATTTT. It translates to CASSQSSHPGNTIYF.

V and J are TRBV5-6 and TRBJ2-7; 12 bases map to TRBD2. This CDR3 spans 15 amino acids. From germline, CDR1 is SGHDT and CDR2 YYEEEE. V lost 4 bases, J lost 3 bases, and 5 bases stayed unmatched. CDR3 nucleotides: TGTGCCAGCAGCCCCGGACTAGCGGGGTACTACGAGCAGTACTTC. Translating gives CASSPGLAGYYEQYF.

This clone occurred once. This CDR3 reads CASRRDSGREQFF. DNA of the CDR3: TGTGCCAGCCGCCGGGACAGTGGACGGGAGCAGTTCTTC. The chain employs TRBV7-2 and TRBJ2-1, with 7 bases lining up with TRBD1. The CDR3 has 13 amino acids. With 8 bases clipped from V and 10 bases from J, the junction kept 11 bases outside the gene matches. Germline assignment: CDR1 SGHTA and CDR2 FQGNSA.

CDR3 protein: CASSPRTASNGYGYTF. CDR3 in DNA: TGTGCCAGCTCACCCAGGACAGCAAGCAATGGCTATGGCTACACCTTC. This chain connects TRBV18 to TRBJ1-2, with D possibly TRBD1 on 6 matching bases. Germline lookup yields CDR1 KGHSH and CDR2 LQKENI. V was trimmed by 3 bases and J by 4 bases, leaving 18 bases between them. CDR3 length equals 16 residues.

The V gene is TRBV2, the J gene TRBJ1-2; D uncertain. The germline V and J ends were trimmed by 5 bases and 4 bases, with 11 bases remaining between them. CDR3 length equals 13 residues. CDR1 is SNHLY, CDR2 FYNNEI, per germline. The CDR3 DNA reads TGTGCCAGCAGTCCCGACGGGTTCTATGGCTACACCTTC. Translating it yields CASSPDGFYGYTF.

This clone is a singleton in its sample. The chain combines TRBV9 with TRBJ1-1; no firm D call. Germline loops: CDR1 SGDLS, CDR2 YYNGEE. The germline V and J ends were trimmed by 0 bases and 0 bases, with 9 bases remaining between them. This CDR3 is built from 15 residues. CDR3 nucleotides: TGTGCCAGCAGCGTAGACTTCGAAATGAACACTGAAGCTTTCTTT. This codes for CASSVDFEMNTEAFF.

The chain links TRBV11-2 to TRBJ1-2; TRBD1 aligns across 12 bases. The CDR3 runs to 14 residues. Germline-derived CDR1 and CDR2 are SGHAT and FQNNGV. V shed 4 bases and J 7 bases; nucleotides not matched to a gene: 4. DNA of the CDR3: TGTGCCAGCAGCTGGGGACAGGGGGCAGGTGGCTACACCTTC. The encoded protein is CASSWGQGAGGYTF.

The chain employs TRBV5-1 and TRBJ2-1, with TRBD2 matching over 8 bases. Germline V gene data show CDR1 as SGHRS and CDR2 as YFSETQ. CDR3 length: 16 amino acids. V lost 5 bases, J lost 10 bases, and 17 bases stayed unmatched. As DNA, the CDR3 is TGCGCCAGCAGTTATCTGCCGGGACTAGGCCTAGGGGAGCAGTTCTTC. Protein: CASSYLPGLGLGEQFF.

This chain uses TRBV5-4 with TRBJ2-5; 8 nucleotides line up with TRBD2. The CDR3 totals 16 residues. CDR1 SGHNT and CDR2 YYREEE come from the germline V gene (reference sequence). The junction had 6 bases not matched to a gene; V was cut back by 0 bases and J by 2 bases. The CDR3 protein is CASSLATGTRQETQYF. Here the CDR3 DNA reads TGTGCCAGCAGCTTGGCGACCGGGACTAGACAAGAGACCCAGTACTTC.

This chain links TRBV3-1 (or the pseudogene TRBV3-2) with TRBJ2-4, with D unclear. The germline CDR1 and CDR2 sequences are LGHDT and YNNKEL (reference sequence). There are 16 residues in the CDR3. The germline V and J ends were trimmed by 0 bases and 8 bases, with 17 bases remaining between them. The CDR3 DNA reads as TGTGCCAGCAGCCAAGATCTCGACGCGACGTCGGACATTCAGTACTTC. Residues: CASSQDLDATSDIQYF.